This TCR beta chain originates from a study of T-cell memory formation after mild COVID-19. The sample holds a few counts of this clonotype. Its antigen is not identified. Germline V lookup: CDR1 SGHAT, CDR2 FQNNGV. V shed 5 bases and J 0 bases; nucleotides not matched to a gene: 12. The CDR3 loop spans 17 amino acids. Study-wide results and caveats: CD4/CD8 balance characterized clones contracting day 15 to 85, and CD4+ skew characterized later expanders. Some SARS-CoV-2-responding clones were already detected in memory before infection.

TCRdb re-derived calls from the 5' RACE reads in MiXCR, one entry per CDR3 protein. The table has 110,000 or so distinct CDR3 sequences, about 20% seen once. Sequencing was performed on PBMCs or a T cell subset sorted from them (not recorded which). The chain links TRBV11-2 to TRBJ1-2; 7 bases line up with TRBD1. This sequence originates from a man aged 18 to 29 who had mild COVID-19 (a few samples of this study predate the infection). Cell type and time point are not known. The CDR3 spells CASSGKQWTGANYGYTF. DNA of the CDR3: TGTGCCAGCAGCGGAAAGCAATGGACAGGAGCTAACTATGGCTACACCTTC. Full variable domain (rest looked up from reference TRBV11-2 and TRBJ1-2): EAGVAQSPRYKIIEKRQSVAFWCNPISGHATLYWYQQILGQGPKLLIQFQNNGVVDDSQLPKDRFSAERLKGVDSTLKIQPAKLEDSAVYLCASSGKQWTGANYGYTFGSGTRLTVV.